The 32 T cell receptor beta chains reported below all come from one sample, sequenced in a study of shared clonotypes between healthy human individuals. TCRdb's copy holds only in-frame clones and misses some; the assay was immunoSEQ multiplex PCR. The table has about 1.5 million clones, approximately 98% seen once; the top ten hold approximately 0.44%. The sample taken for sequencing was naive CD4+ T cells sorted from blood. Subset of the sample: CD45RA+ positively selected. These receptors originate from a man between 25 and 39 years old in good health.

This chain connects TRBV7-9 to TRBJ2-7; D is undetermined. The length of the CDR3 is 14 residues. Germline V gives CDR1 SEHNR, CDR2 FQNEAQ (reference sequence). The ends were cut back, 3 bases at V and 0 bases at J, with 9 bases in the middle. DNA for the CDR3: TGTGCCAGCAGCTTGGTTAGGAGCTCCTACGAGCAGTACTTC. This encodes CASSLVRSSYEQYF.

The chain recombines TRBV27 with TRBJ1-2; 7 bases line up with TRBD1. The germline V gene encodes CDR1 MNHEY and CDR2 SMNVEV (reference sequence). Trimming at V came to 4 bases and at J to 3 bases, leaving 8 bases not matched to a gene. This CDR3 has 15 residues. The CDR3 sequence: CASSYTDRSYYGYTF. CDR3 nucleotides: TGTGCCAGCAGTTACACGGACAGGAGCTACTATGGCTACACCTTC.

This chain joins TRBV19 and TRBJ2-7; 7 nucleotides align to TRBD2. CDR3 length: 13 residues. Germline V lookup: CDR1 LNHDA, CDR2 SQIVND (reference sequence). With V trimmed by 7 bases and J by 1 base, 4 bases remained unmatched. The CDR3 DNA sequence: TGTGCCAGTACTAGCGGAGTATCCTACGAGCAGTACTTC. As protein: CASTSGVSYEQYF.

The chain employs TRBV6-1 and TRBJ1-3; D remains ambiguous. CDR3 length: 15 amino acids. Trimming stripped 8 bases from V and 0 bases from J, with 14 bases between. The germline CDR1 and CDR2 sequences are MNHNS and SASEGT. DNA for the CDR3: TGTGCCAGCTTCCATCGGAGCAACTCTGGAAACACCATATATTTT. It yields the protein CASFHRSNSGNTIYF.

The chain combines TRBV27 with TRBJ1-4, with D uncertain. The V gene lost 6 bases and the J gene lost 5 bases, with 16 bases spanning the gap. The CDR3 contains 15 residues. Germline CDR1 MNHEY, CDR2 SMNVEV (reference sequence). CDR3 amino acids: CASSTRGSTNEKLFF. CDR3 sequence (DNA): TGTGCCAGCAGCACGCGGGGAAGTACGAATGAAAAACTGTTTTTT.

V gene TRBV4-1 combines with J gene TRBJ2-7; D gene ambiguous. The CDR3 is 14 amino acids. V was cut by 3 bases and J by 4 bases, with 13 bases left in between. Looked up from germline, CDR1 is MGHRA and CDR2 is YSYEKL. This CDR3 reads CASSHIVQRYEQYF. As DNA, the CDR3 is TGCGCCAGCAGCCACATCGTACAGAGGTACGAGCAGTACTTC.

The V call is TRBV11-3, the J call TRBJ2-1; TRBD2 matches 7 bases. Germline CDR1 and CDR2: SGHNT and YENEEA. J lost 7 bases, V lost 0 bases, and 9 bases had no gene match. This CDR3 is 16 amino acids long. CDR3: CASSLDSIAGENEQFF. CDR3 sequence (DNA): TGTGCCAGCAGCTTAGATAGTATCGCGGGAGAAAATGAGCAGTTCTTC.

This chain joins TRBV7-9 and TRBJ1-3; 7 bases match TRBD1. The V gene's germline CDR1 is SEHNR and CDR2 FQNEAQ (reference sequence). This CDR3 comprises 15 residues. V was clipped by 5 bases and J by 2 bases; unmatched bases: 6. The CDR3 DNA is TGTGCCAGCAGCCAAACGACAGGGCCTGGAAACACCATATATTTT. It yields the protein CASSQTTGPGNTIYF.

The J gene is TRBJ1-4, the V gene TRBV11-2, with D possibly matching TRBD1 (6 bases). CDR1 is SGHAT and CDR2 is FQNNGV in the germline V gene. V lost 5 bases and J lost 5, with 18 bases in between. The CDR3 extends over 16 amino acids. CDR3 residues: CASSARRGGGNEKLFF. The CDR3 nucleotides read TGTGCCAGCAGCGCACGCAGGGGCGGGGGAAATGAAAAACTGTTTTTT. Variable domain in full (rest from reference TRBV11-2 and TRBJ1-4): EAGVAQSPRYKIIEKRQSVAFWCNPISGHATLYWYQQILGQGPKLLIQFQNNGVVDDSQLPKDRFSAERLKGVDSTLKIQPAKLEDSAVYLCASSARRGGGNEKLFFGSGTQLSVL.

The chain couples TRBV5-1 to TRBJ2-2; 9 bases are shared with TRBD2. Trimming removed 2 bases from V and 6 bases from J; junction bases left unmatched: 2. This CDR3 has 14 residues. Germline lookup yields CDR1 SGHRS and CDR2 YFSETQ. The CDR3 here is CASSFGLAPGELFF. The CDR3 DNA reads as TGCGCCAGCAGCTTTGGACTAGCGCCCGGGGAGCTGTTTTTT.

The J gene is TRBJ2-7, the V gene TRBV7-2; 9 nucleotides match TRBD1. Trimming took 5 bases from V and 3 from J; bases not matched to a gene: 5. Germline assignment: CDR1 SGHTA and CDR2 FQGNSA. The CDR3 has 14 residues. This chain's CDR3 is CASSPTGGSYEQYF. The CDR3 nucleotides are TGTGCCAGCAGCCCAACAGGGGGCAGCTACGAGCAGTACTTC.

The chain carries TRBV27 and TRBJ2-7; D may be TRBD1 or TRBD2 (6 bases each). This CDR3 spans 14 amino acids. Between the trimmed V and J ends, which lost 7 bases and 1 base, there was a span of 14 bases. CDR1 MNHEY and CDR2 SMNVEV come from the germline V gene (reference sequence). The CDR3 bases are TGTGCCAGCACTCGGGGGCTGGGTTCCTACGAGCAGTACTTC. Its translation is CASTRGLGSYEQYF.

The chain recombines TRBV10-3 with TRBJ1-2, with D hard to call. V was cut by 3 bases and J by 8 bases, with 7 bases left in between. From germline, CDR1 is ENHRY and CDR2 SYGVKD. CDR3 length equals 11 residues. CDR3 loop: CAISDGRGYTF. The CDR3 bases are TGTGCCATCAGTGATGGCAGGGGCTACACCTTC.

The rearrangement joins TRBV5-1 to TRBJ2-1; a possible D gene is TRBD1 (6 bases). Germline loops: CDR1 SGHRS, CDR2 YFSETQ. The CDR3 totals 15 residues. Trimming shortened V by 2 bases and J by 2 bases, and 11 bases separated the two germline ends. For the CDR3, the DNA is TGCGCCAGCAGCTTAGGGACAAGGACCTACAATGAGCAGTTCTTC. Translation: CASSLGTRTYNEQFF.

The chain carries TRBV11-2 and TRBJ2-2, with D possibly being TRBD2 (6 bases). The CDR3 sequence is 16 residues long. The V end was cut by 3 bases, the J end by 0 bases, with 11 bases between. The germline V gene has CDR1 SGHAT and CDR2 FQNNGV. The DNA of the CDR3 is TGTGCCAGCAGCTTTCTTAGCGGAGCGAACACCGGGGAGCTGTTTTTT. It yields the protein CASSFLSGANTGELFF.

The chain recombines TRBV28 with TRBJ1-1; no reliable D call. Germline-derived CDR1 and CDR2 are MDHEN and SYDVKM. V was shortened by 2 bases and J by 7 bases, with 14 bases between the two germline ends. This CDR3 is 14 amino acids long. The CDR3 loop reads CASSLVGVQVEAFF. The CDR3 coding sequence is TGTGCCAGCAGTTTAGTCGGGGTCCAGGTTGAAGCTTTCTTT.

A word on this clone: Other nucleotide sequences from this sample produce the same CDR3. CDR3 coding DNA: TGCGCCAGCAGCTTGGCGAGCGGGGTCTACAATGAGCAGTTCTTC. Protein: CASSLASGVYNEQFF. The chain combines TRBV5-1 with TRBJ2-1; 7 positions agree with TRBD2. Germline loops: CDR1 SGHRS, CDR2 YFSETQ. The CDR3 is made up of 15 amino acids. V dropped 0 bases and J dropped 3; count of bases not matched to a gene: 3. Together with reference TRBV5-1 and TRBJ2-1, the CDR3 gives the full variable domain: KAGVTQTPRYLIKTRGQQVTLSCSPISGHRSVSWYQQTPGQGLQFLFEYFSETQRNKGNFPGRFSGRQFSNSRSEMNVSTLELGDSALYLCASSLASGVYNEQFFGPGTRLTVL.

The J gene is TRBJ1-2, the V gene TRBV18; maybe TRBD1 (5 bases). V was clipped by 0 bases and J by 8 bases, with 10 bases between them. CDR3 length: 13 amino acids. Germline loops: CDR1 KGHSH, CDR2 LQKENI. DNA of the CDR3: TGTGCCAGCTCACCACCCGCAGGGCTGGGCTACACCTTC. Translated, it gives CASSPPAGLGYTF.

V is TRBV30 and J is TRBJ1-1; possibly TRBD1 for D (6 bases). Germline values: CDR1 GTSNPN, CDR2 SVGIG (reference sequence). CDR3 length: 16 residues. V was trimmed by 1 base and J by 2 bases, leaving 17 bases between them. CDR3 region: CAWSDRVVSRNTEAFF. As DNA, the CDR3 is TGTGCCTGGAGTGACAGGGTGGTTTCTCGTAACACTGAAGCTTTCTTT.

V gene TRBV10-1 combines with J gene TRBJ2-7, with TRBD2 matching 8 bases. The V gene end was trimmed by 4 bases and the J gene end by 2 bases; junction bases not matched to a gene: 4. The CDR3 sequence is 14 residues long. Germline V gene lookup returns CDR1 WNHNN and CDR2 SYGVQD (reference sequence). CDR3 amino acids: CASSVGGGTYEQYF. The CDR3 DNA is TGCGCCAGCAGTGTTGGCGGGGGGACCTACGAGCAGTACTTC.

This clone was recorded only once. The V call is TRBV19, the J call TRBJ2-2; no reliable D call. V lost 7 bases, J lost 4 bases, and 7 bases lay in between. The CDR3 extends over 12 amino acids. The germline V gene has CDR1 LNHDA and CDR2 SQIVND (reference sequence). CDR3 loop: CASISFTGELFF. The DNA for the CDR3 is TGTGCCAGTATAAGTTTCACCGGGGAGCTGTTTTTT.

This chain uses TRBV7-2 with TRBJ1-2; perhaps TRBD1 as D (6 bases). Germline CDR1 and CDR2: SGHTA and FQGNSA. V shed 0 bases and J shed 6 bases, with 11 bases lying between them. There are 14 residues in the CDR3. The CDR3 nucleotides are TGTGCCAGCAGCTTAGCATGGGGGGGCAATGGCTACACCTTC. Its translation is CASSLAWGGNGYTF.

CDR3 in amino acids: CASSLGNGETQYF. CDR3 bases: TGTGCCAGCAGCTTGGGGAATGGAGAGACCCAGTACTTC. The chain has TRBV5-6 and TRBJ2-5; the D is unclear. V was pared by 0 bases and J by 4 bases, with 7 bases between. Germline values: CDR1 SGHDT, CDR2 YYEEEE. The CDR3 is made up of 13 amino acids.

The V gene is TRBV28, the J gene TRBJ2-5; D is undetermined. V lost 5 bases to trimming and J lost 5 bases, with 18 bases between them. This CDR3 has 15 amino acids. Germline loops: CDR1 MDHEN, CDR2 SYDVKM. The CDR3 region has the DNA TGTGCCAGCAGTCTAACTGGTGTTAAGTTGGAGACCCAGTACTTC. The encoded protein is CASSLTGVKLETQYF.

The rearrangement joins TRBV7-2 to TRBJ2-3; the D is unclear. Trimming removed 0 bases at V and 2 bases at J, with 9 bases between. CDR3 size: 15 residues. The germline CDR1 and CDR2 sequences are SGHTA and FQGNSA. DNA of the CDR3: TGTGCCAGCAGCTTAGCGCCCAGCTACACAGATACGCAGTATTTT. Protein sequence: CASSLAPSYTDTQYF.

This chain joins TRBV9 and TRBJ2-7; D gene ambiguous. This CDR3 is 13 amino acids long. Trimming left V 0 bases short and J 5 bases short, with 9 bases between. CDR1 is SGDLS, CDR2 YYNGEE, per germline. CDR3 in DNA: TGTGCCAGCAGCGTAGACGCAGGCAACGAGCAGTACTTC. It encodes CASSVDAGNEQYF.

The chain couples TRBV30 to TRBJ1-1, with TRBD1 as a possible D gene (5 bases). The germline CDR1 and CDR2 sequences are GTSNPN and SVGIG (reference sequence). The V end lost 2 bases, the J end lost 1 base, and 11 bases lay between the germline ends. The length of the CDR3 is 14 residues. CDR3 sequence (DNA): TGTGCCTGGAGTCTGGGACGGAGGAACACTGAAGCTTTCTTT. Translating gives CAWSLGRRNTEAFF.

The CDR3 coding sequence is TGTGCCAGCAGCCGAGGAACGGGACTAGCGGGAGCGTATGAGCAGTTCTTC. Translated, it gives CASSRGTGLAGAYEQFF. The gene calls are TRBV7-3 and TRBJ2-1, with TRBD2 identical over 14 bases. Germline trimming cut 5 bases from V and 8 bases from J; bases unmatched to any gene: 11. This CDR3 is built from 17 residues. Germline assignment: CDR1 SGHTA and CDR2 FQGTGA.

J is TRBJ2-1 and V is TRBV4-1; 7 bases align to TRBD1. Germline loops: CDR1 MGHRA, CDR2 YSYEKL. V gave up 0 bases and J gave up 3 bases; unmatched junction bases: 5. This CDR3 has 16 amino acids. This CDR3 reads CASSQDDRANYNEQFF. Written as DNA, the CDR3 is TGCGCCAGCAGCCAAGACGACAGGGCCAACTACAATGAGCAGTTCTTC.

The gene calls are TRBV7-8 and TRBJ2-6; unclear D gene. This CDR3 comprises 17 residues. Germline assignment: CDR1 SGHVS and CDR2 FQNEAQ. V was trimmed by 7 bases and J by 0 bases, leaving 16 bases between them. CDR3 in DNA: TGTGCCAGCAACCCCCACAGTTCCTACTCTGGGGCCAACGTCCTGACTTTC. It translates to CASNPHSSYSGANVLTF.

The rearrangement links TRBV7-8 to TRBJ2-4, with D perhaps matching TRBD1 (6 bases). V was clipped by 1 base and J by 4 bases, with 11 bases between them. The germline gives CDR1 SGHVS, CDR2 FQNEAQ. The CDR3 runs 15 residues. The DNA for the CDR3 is TGTGCCAGCAGCTTAGGGGACACCACAAAAAACATTCAGTACTTC. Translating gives CASSLGDTTKNIQYF.

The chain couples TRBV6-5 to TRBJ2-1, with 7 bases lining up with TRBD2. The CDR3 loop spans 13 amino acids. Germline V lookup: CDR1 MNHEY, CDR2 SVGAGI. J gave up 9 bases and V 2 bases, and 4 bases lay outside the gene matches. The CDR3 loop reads CASSYRGRGEQFF. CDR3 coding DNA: TGTGCCAGCAGTTACCGAGGGAGGGGTGAGCAGTTCTTC.